The rows below give T cell receptor beta chains drawn from one sample of a study of CD8 T cells in ankylosing spondylitis. TCRdb reanalysed the 5' RACE reads using MiXCR and keeps one entry per CDR3 protein. Of approximately 150,000 distinct CDR3 sequences in the sample, approximately 17% were seen once. Source material: blood, either unsorted or a sorted T cell fraction (not recorded which). The receptors were sampled from a male donor with ankylosing spondylitis. CDR3s include the opening cysteine and the closing phenylalanine or tryptophan. A D gene is named only where the DNA matches it firmly.

v_call d_call cdr3_aa
TRBV6-5 - CASSYSGRNTEAFF
TRBV7-9 TRBD2 CASSLAGGFEQFF
TRBV12-3/TRBV12-4 - CASSLLGREQYF
TRBV5-8 - CASNEESSYNSPLHF
TRBV20-1 TRBD2 CSAEFSGRPTDTQYF
TRBV6-1 - CASSDPTESYEQYF
TRBV27 - CASSLSPGGAEAFF
TRBV28 TRBD2 CASYVAGGGNEQFF
TRBV20-1 - CSASSGSRYEQYF
TRBV4-2 TRBD2 CASSQDLAGGPRSYEQYF
TRBV12-3/TRBV12-4 - CASSSPRDTPNNEKLFF
TRBV7-8 TRBD1 CASSQDRNEQYF
TRBV4-2 - CASSQDVVRVVADTQYF
TRBV27 - CASSPGQPNQPQHF
TRBV28 - CASSLMDNLNNEQFF
TRBV7-8 TRBD1 CASRSGTGSTGELFF
TRBV2 - CASSNMGGFSGANVLTF
TRBV9 - CASSVGALGTDTQYF
TRBV20-1 - CTASAEAFF
TRBV7-9 TRBD2 CASSIVGGGLETQYF
TRBV27 TRBD1 CAISDRVGQPQHF
TRBV28 - CASSPGVNYGYTF
TRBV19 - CASSTGTASTDTQYF
TRBV7-9 - CASSTIKQGNTGELFF
TRBV28 TRBD2 CASSSPRISGRPYNEQFF
TRBV7-8 - CASSPLAELSYNEQFF
TRBV7-2 - CASSPYLNSYNEQFF
TRBV28 - CASRPRTLATEAFF
TRBV5-1 - CASSLVTGQETQYF
TRBV7-9 - CASSLRGDTEAFF
TRBV7-6 - CASSRPLDTQYF
TRBV6-1 TRBD2 CASRPGTSGLVRQFF
TRBV7-9 TRBD1 CASSSAGGSYEQYF
TRBV10-2 - CASSEGRWSSYEQYF
TRBV7-8 - CASSLAQGPNEKLFF
TRBV7-9 - CASSLGWETNEKLFF
TRBV7-3 - CASSPSLRGSTDTQYF
TRBV6-2/TRBV6-3 - CASSKPHEQYF
TRBV6-2/TRBV6-3 - CASSYSIVSGGGSYNEQFF
TRBV28 TRBD2 CASSSRSAGVGVRNEQFF
TRBV29-1 TRBD1 CSVGQGAYEQYF
TRBV9 TRBD2 CASEPRGGGTGELFF
TRBV28 - CASSFGGRNEQFF
TRBV19 - CASSPPSVIGTEAFF
TRBV28 TRBD2 CASSTQTAGHSYEQYF
TRBV4-1 - CASSQKVGVAVSYNEQFF